The next 30 T cell receptor beta chains were all read from a single sample in a study of OX40 agonist ivuxolimab in advanced cancers. Libraries were prepared by immunoSEQ multiplex PCR; TCRdb keeps only in-frame clonotypes and omits some of them. The table shows 74,000 or so clones, with under 95% occurring only once. Here the sequenced sample was CD4+ or CD8+ T cells sorted from blood, taken in a trial of the OX40 agonist ivuxolimab. The receptors stem from an adult with an advanced solid tumor such as melanoma, head and neck, liver or kidney cancer.

CDR3 protein: CASVVGVGTSTDTQYF. The CDR3 bases are TGTGCCAGCGTGGTAGGAGTGGGGACTAGCACAGATACGCAGTATTTT. The V call is TRBV28, the J call TRBJ2-3; a weak D match, TRBD2 (6 bases). Deletions cut 8 bases from V and 0 bases from J, with 18 bases between. The CDR3 totals 16 residues. Per the germline V gene, CDR1 is MDHEN and CDR2 is SYDVKM.

The V and J genes are TRBV7-6 and TRBJ2-5, with D perhaps TRBD2 (7 bases). Germline V gene lookup returns CDR1 SGHVS and CDR2 FNYEAQ. V was trimmed by 5 bases and J by 0 bases, leaving 16 bases between them. The length of the CDR3 is 16 residues. The CDR3 region has the DNA TGTGCCAGCAGCCACAGGGAGGGGTGGGACCAAGAGACCCAGTACTTC. It is translated as CASSHREGWDQETQYF.

The J gene is TRBJ1-4, the V gene TRBV30; 8 nucleotides match TRBD1. The V segment lost 2 bases and the J segment 5 bases; nucleotides outside the gene matches: 10. Germline CDR1 reads GTSNPN; CDR2 reads SVGIG (reference sequence). The CDR3 totals 16 residues. The CDR3 DNA reads as TGTGCCTGGAGTCCACCCGGACAGGGCTTCAATGAAAAACTGTTTTTT. It specifies CAWSPPGQGFNEKLFF.

The chain combines TRBV27 with TRBJ1-1; D gene uncertain. The CDR3 is 15 amino acids. Trimming pared 0 bases from V and 4 bases from J, leaving 12 bases between. Germline V gene lookup returns CDR1 MNHEY and CDR2 SMNVEV (reference sequence). The CDR3, as DNA: TGTGCCAGCAGTTTATCACCGGTGACGATCACTGAAGCTTTCTTT. Its protein product is CASSLSPVTITEAFF.

The chain couples TRBV6-1 to TRBJ2-1, with D perhaps matching TRBD1 (6 bases). The CDR3 length is 15 residues. Germline V gene data show CDR1 as MNHNS and CDR2 as SASEGT. Trimming took off 3 bases at V and 8 bases at J, with 17 bases between the two ends. In DNA form, the CDR3 reads TGTGCCAGCAGTGATGAAAGGGGGTTAGGGGATGAGCAGTTCTTC. Translated: CASSDERGLGDEQFF.

The rearrangement joins TRBV13 to TRBJ2-7; no firm D call. The CDR3 spans 12 residues. Germline CDR1 is PRHDT and CDR2 is FYEKMQ (reference sequence). V shed 3 bases and J shed 3 bases, with 6 bases lying between them. DNA of the CDR3: TGTGCCAGCAGCTTTGCCGGCTACGAGCAGTACTTC. Translation: CASSFAGYEQYF.

CDR3 DNA: TGTGCCATCGGTGGAGCCTTGAACACTGAAGCTTTCTTT. Its translation is CAIGGALNTEAFF. The J gene is TRBJ1-1, the V gene TRBV6-1; D remains ambiguous. Per the germline V gene, CDR1 is MNHNS and CDR2 is SASEGT. The ends were cut back, 10 bases at V and 0 bases at J, with 12 bases in the middle. This CDR3 is built from 13 residues.

The rearrangement joins TRBV5-4 to TRBJ1-6, with unresolved D. CDR3 size: 13 residues. Germline assignment: CDR1 SGHNT and CDR2 YYREEE (reference sequence). Trimming removed 4 bases from V and 8 bases from J, with 10 bases in between. The chain's CDR3 is CASSPSIDSPLHF. The CDR3 DNA reads as TGTGCCAGCAGCCCTTCGATTGATTCACCCCTCCACTTT.

In this sample, this clone turned up a few times. The chain employs TRBV6-4 and TRBJ1-1; D remains ambiguous. The V end lost 2 bases, the J end lost 1 base, and 8 bases lay between the germline ends. The CDR3 is 14 residues long. Germline assignment: CDR1 MRHNA and CDR2 SNTAGT. The CDR3 reads CASSDGVANTEAFF. The DNA of the CDR3 is TGTGCCAGCAGTGACGGGGTCGCGAACACTGAAGCTTTCTTT.

This clone was counted a single time. The rearrangement joins TRBV7-9 to TRBJ2-2; unclear D gene. Germline V lookup: CDR1 SEHNR, CDR2 FQNEAQ (reference sequence). V dropped 4 bases and J dropped 4 bases, with 13 bases sitting between them. The length of the CDR3 is 15 residues. The CDR3 region is CASSSPSRPTGELFF. The CDR3 DNA sequence: TGTGCCAGCAGCTCCCCGTCCCGGCCCACCGGGGAGCTGTTTTTT.

The chain combines TRBV4-3 with TRBJ1-1; TRBD1 might be the D (5 bases). CDR1 and CDR2 from the germline V gene are LGHNA and YSLEER. This CDR3 is 15 amino acids long. Trimming left V 1 base short and J 3 bases short, with 12 bases between. This CDR3 is CASSQGWGGDTEAFF. The CDR3 DNA is TGCGCCAGCAGCCAAGGATGGGGAGGGGACACTGAAGCTTTCTTT.

V gene TRBV7-2 combines with J gene TRBJ1-1, with 8 bases aligning to TRBD1. Germline loops: CDR1 SGHTA, CDR2 FQGNSA. This CDR3 is built from 15 residues. J was trimmed by 0 bases and V by 5 bases; bases with no gene match: 5. The CDR3 coding sequence is TGTGCCAGCAGCACTTCGACAGGGGTGAACACTGAAGCTTTCTTT. Amino acids: CASSTSTGVNTEAFF.

The V call is TRBV5-1, the J call TRBJ1-3; 10 bases line up with TRBD1. The length of the CDR3 is 17 residues. With 0 bases clipped from V and 0 bases from J, the junction kept 3 bases outside the gene matches. Per germline, CDR1 SGHRS and CDR2 YFSETQ. CDR3 coding DNA: TGCGCCAGCAGCTTGGAGGGACAGGGGTACTCTGGAAACACCATATATTTT. Protein sequence: CASSLEGQGYSGNTIYF.

V is TRBV2 and J is TRBJ2-4; D call uncertain. V was cut by 8 bases and J by 5 bases, with 13 bases left in between. The length of the CDR3 is 13 residues. The germline V gene encodes CDR1 SNHLY and CDR2 FYNNEI. The CDR3 nucleotides are TGTGCCAGCTCAGTAGGGTCGGAAAACATTCAGTACTTC. Translation gives CASSVGSENIQYF.

The chain has TRBV15 and TRBJ2-1; perhaps D is TRBD1 or TRBD2 (5 bases each). Germline loops: CDR1 LNHNV, CDR2 YYDKDF (reference sequence). Between the trimmed V and J ends, which lost 5 bases and 5 bases, there was a span of 13 bases. CDR3 length: 14 residues. The CDR3 here is CATSRYGANNEQFF. The CDR3 bases are TGTGCCACCAGCCGTTACGGGGCAAACAATGAGCAGTTCTTC.

V is TRBV6-6 and J is TRBJ2-5; TRBD1 matches at 8 bases. The CDR3 runs to 15 residues. V lost 2 bases to trimming and J lost 5 bases; unmatched junction nucleotides: 7. CDR1 and CDR2 from the germline V gene are MNHNY and SVGAGI (reference sequence). The CDR3 spells CASSYTPGGGETQYF. The CDR3 DNA reads TGTGCCAGCAGTTACACCCCAGGGGGCGGTGAGACCCAGTACTTC.

V gene TRBV11-2 combines with J gene TRBJ1-2; D not certain. Trimming pared 3 bases from V and 2 bases from J, leaving 10 bases between. Germline CDR1 and CDR2: SGHAT and FQNNGV. The CDR3 is made up of 14 amino acids. CDR3 residues: CASSFGQGNYGYTF. The CDR3 DNA sequence: TGTGCCAGCAGCTTCGGTCAAGGCAACTATGGCTACACCTTC.

The chain recombines TRBV5-1 with TRBJ1-1; D remains unclear. Germline V lookup: CDR1 SGHRS, CDR2 YFSETQ. The length of the CDR3 is 13 residues. V dropped 0 bases and J dropped 8 bases, with 11 bases sitting between them. CDR3 sequence: CASSLAQSVEAFF. The CDR3 nucleotides are TGCGCCAGCAGCTTGGCCCAGAGTGTGGAAGCTTTCTTT.

This sequence joins TRBV4-2 and TRBJ2-1; 7 nucleotides align to TRBD1. CDR3 size: 13 residues. CDR1 is LGHNA and CDR2 is YNFKEQ in the germline V gene. V was pared by 8 bases and J by 8 bases, with 9 bases of the junction left unmatched. The CDR3 reads CASWAGGFDEQFF. Here the CDR3 DNA reads TGTGCCAGCTGGGCAGGGGGATTCGATGAGCAGTTCTTC.

The chain has TRBV4-1 and TRBJ2-7; TRBD1 matches 10 bases. The V gene's germline CDR1 is MGHRA and CDR2 YSYEKL. The CDR3 is 15 amino acids. V lost 7 bases, J lost 1 base, and 7 bases stayed unmatched. The CDR3 reads CASKHRGQGSYEQYF. The DNA of the CDR3 is TGCGCCAGCAAGCATCGGGGACAGGGGTCCTACGAGCAGTACTTC.

The chain couples TRBV6-5 to TRBJ1-2; no clear D gene. The CDR3 runs to 15 residues. Germline CDR1 reads MNHEY; CDR2 reads SVGAGI. V shed 1 base and J shed 4 bases, with 13 bases lying between them. CDR3 nucleotides: TGTGCCAGCAGTTACTGGGAGGACCCCTCCTATGGCTACACCTTC. Amino acid sequence: CASSYWEDPSYGYTF.

This clone was detected a few times. The chain links TRBV15 to TRBJ1-1; 7 bases match TRBD1. Germline CDR1 is LNHNV and CDR2 is YYDKDF (reference sequence). This CDR3 region has 13 residues. V was pared by 5 bases and J by 7 bases, with 7 bases of the junction left unmatched. This chain's CDR3 is CATSGRGDSEAFF. As DNA, the CDR3 is TGTGCCACCAGCGGCCGTGGGGACAGTGAAGCTTTCTTT.

This chain links TRBV4-3 with TRBJ2-7, with TRBD2 matching 9 bases. The CDR3 runs 17 residues. J lost 0 bases, V lost 3 bases, and 9 bases had no gene match. From germline, CDR1 is LGHNA and CDR2 YSLEER. CDR3 nucleotide sequence: TGCGCCAGCAGCCACACTGTCAGCGGGGGGCCCTCCTACGAGCAGTACTTC. It codes for CASSHTVSGGPSYEQYF.

The chain recombines TRBV28 with TRBJ1-1; no firm D call. Per the germline V gene, CDR1 is MDHEN and CDR2 is SYDVKM. This CDR3 contains 13 residues. V gave up 5 bases and J gave up 5 bases, with 12 bases separating them. CDR3 region: CASSPIPRTEAFF. The CDR3 DNA follows: TGTGCCAGCAGTCCCATCCCCCGGACTGAAGCTTTCTTT.

For this clone: This CDR3 is also generated by other DNA sequences in the sample. CDR3 amino acids: CASSLAGSYEQYF. The CDR3 nucleotides read TGTGCCAGCAGTTTGGCGGGCTCCTACGAGCAGTACTTC. J is TRBJ2-7 and V is TRBV27, with D possibly being TRBD2 (5 bases). The CDR3 is 13 amino acids. Germline loops: CDR1 MNHEY, CDR2 SMNVEV (reference sequence). V was shortened by 3 bases and J by 0 bases, with 6 bases between the two germline ends.

V and J are TRBV7-9 and TRBJ1-2; D is unclear. Germline loops: CDR1 SEHNR, CDR2 FQNEAQ (reference sequence). The V end was cut by 1 base, the J end by 9 bases, with 0 bases between. CDR3 size: 9 residues. DNA of the CDR3: TGTGCCAGCAGCTTAGGCTACACCTTC. Residues: CASSLGYTF.

The CDR3: CASSPWDRGQGYTF. DNA of the CDR3: TGTGCCAGCAGCCCTTGGGACAGGGGGCAAGGCTACACCTTC. V gene TRBV9 combines with J gene TRBJ1-2; 12 bases match TRBD1. The V gene end was trimmed by 4 bases and the J gene end by 8 bases; junction bases not matched to a gene: 6. The CDR3 has 14 residues. CDR1 is SGDLS and CDR2 is YYNGEE in the germline V gene.

The gene calls are TRBV21-1 and TRBJ2-5; the listed D gene, TRBD1, was not tested against the DNA. TRBV21-1 is reported as a pseudogene. This CDR3 is 20 amino acids long. The CDR3 here is CASSKWRGVDRVSPEETQYF. CDR3 nucleotide sequence: TGTGCCAGCAGCAAATGGCGAGGGGTAGACAGGGTAAGTCCAGAAGAGACCCAGTACTTC.

The V call is TRBV30, the J call TRBJ2-1; TRBD1 aligns across 7 bases. CDR1 GTSNPN and CDR2 SVGIG come from the germline V gene (reference sequence). Trimming took 2 bases from V and 7 from J; bases not matched to a gene: 5. The CDR3 has 13 amino acids. Here the CDR3 DNA reads TGTGCCTGGAGTCCGGGACAGTGGAATGAGCAGTTCTTC. Amino acid sequence: CAWSPGQWNEQFF.

The rearrangement links TRBV11-2 to TRBJ2-2, with D unresolved. CDR3 length equals 16 residues. Germline V gene lookup returns CDR1 SGHAT and CDR2 FQNNGV. Trimming stripped 5 bases from V and 4 bases from J, with 17 bases between. The CDR3 protein is CASSDWQESGTGELFF. DNA of the CDR3: TGTGCCAGCAGCGATTGGCAGGAGTCTGGCACCGGGGAGCTGTTTTTT.